The 5 T cell receptor beta chains in this list originate from one sample, sequenced in a study. The table came from immunoSEQ multiplex PCR; TCRdb's copy has only in-frame clones and leaves some out. The sample holds nearly 70,000 clones; 80% to 95% are singletons and the top ten take around 4.5%. Specimen: PBMCs. These receptors all come from a man aged 40-49 years with rheumatoid arthritis.

The chain recombines TRBV7-2 with TRBJ1-1; TRBD1 might be the D (6 bases). Trimming took off 1 base at V and 10 bases at J, with 16 bases between the two ends. This CDR3 comprises 14 residues. Germline loops: CDR1 SGHTA, CDR2 FQGNSA. CDR3 region: CASSLGQGPFLAFF. The DNA for the CDR3 is TGTGCCAGCAGCTTAGGGCAGGGGCCATTTTTAGCTTTCTTT.

The chain recombines TRBV2 with TRBJ2-1, with D perhaps TRBD2 (6 bases). The CDR3 spans 15 residues. The germline V gene has CDR1 SNHLY and CDR2 FYNNEI. Trimming pared 5 bases from V and 7 bases from J, leaving 18 bases between. CDR3 DNA: TGTGCCAGCAGTACCCTATCGGGAGTAAGGAATGAGCAGTTCTTC. It codes for CASSTLSGVRNEQFF. The whole variable domain, remainder taken from reference TRBV2 and TRBJ2-1, is EPEVTQTPSHQVTQMGQEVILRCVPISNHLYFYWYRQILGQKVEFLVSFYNNEISEKSEIFDDQFSVERPDGSNFTLKIRSTKLEDSAMYFCASSTLSGVRNEQFFGPGTRLTVL.

The rearrangement uses TRBV9 and TRBJ2-3; D remains unclear. The CDR3 has 13 residues. V lost 3 bases and J lost 2, with 7 bases in between. Per the germline V gene, CDR1 is SGDLS and CDR2 is YYNGEE. The CDR3 bases are TGTGCCAGCAGCGGGCTACTCACAGATACGCAGTATTTT. Translating gives CASSGLLTDTQYF.

V is TRBV5-4 and J is TRBJ1-5; no firm D call. The V and J ends lost 4 bases and 4 bases respectively, with 9 bases between them. Looked up from germline, CDR1 is SGHNT and CDR2 is YYREEE (reference sequence). The CDR3 runs to 13 residues. The CDR3 region is CASSVEVNQPQHF. CDR3 nucleotides: TGTGCCAGCAGCGTTGAAGTGAATCAGCCCCAGCATTTT. Full variable domain (remainder filled in from reference TRBV5-4 and TRBJ1-5): ETGVTQSPTHLIKTRGQQVTLRCSSQSGHNTVSWYQQALGQGPQFIFQYYREEENGRGNFPPRFSGLQFPNYSSELNVNALELDDSALYLCASSVEVNQPQHFGDGTRLSIL.

This clone showed up just once. V is TRBV9 and J is TRBJ2-2, with 8 bases lining up with TRBD1. The CDR3 consists of 15 residues. Germline CDR1 and CDR2: SGDLS and YYNGEE. V lost 3 bases, J lost 3 bases, and 4 bases stayed unmatched. The CDR3 bases are TGTGCCAGCAGCGCCAGGGGGCGAGACACCGGGGAGCTGTTTTTT. Amino acid sequence: CASSARGRDTGELFF.